This T cell receptor beta chain was identified during a study of blood T cell repertoires in COVID-19. Study-wide context: Both acute and convalescent COVID-19 samples were obtained from the United States, Italy and Spain.

Residents of 24 US areas, aged about 18 to 89 years, made up the participants. The table came from immunoSEQ multiplex PCR; TCRdb's copy has only in-frame clones and leaves some out. The top ten clones hold 10% of a sample with about 300,000 clones, approximately 84% of them seen once. V was clipped by 4 bases and J by 7 bases; unmatched bases: 4. This CDR3 spans 13 amino acids. Germline loops: CDR1 SGHTA, CDR2 FQGTGA. This receptor was taken from a woman under 30 who had recovered from COVID-19. The sample was PBMCs or T cells enriched from blood (not recorded which). The rearrangement joins TRBV7-3 to TRBJ1-3, with 7 bases matching TRBD1. CDR3 DNA sequence: TGTGCCAGCAGCTCCGACAGGGAGAACACCATATATTTT. This translates into CASSSDRENTIYF.